Here is one TCR beta chain with its context. Its antigen is still unknown. This entry belongs to a study of cytotoxic CD8 clonotypes in ibrutinib-treated CLL. PBMCs that had been cryopreserved were the source of 1.5 to 2.5 micrograms of genomic DNA for TCR beta libraries. Notes on the study in general: Sampling time points were not equivalent between sustained-remission and progressing patients.

Produced via immunoSEQ multiplex PCR; TCRdb's table is partial and in-frame only. The repertoire holds approximately 170,000 clones, with over 75% as singletons. Per the germline V gene, CDR1 is LGHNA and CDR2 is YNFKEQ. This CDR3 is built from 16 residues. Trimming left V 2 bases short and J 4 bases short, with 14 bases between. This clonotype was sampled from a human donor with chronic lymphocytic leukemia. Sequenced here: PBMCs, sampled at disease progression, from a patient treated with ibrutinib. The V gene is TRBV4-2, the J gene TRBJ2-2; possible D gene TRBD2, 5 bases. CDR3 amino acids: CASSQIHSEGTGELFF. Written as DNA, the CDR3 is TGTGCCAGCAGCCAAATCCACTCTGAGGGCACCGGGGAGCTGTTTTTT.